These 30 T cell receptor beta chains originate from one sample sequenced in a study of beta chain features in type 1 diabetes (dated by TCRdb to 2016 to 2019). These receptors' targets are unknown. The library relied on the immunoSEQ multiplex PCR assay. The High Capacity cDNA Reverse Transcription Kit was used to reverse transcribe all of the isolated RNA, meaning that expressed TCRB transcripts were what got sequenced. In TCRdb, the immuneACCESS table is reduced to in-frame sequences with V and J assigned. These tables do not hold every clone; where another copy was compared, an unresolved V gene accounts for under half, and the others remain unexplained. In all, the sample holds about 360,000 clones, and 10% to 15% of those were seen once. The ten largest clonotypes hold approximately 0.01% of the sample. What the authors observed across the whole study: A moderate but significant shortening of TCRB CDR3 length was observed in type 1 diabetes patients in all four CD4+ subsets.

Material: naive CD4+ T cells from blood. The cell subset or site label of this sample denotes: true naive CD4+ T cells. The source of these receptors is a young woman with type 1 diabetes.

CDR3 sequence (DNA): TGTGCCAGCAGTGACAGGGGCCGCTATGGCTACACCTTC. It encodes CASSDRGRYGYTF. The chain links TRBV6-1 to TRBJ1-2, with a tentative D call TRBD1 (6 bases). The CDR3 has 13 residues. V lost 3 bases and J lost 4, with 9 bases in between. Germline V CDR1 and CDR2: MNHNS, SASEGT.

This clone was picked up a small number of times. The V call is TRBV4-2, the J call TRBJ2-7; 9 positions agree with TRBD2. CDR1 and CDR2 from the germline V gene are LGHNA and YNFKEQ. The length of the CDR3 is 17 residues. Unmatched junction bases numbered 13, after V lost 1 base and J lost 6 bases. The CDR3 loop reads CASSQARGEGREGEQYF. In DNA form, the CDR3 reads TGTGCCAGCAGCCAAGCCCGCGGGGAAGGGCGGGAGGGCGAGCAGTACTTC.

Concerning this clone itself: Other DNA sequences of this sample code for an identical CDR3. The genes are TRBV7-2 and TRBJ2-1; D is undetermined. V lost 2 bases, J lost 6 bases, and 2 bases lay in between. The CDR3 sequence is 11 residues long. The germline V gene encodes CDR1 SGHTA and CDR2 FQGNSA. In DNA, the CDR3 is TGTGCCAGCAGCTTACTCAATGAGCAGTTCTTC. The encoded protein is CASSLLNEQFF.

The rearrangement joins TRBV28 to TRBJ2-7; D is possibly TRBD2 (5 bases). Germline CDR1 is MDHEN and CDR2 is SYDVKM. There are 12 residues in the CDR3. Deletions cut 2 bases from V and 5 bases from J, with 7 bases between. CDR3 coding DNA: TGTGCCAGCAGTTTACCCGGGGACGAGCAGTACTTC. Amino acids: CASSLPGDEQYF.

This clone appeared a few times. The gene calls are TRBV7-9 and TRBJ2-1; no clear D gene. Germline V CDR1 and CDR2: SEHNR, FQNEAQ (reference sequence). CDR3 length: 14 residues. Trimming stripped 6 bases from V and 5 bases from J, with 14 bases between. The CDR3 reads CASSWVWANNEQFF. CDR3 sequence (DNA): TGTGCCAGCAGTTGGGTTTGGGCAAACAATGAGCAGTTCTTC.

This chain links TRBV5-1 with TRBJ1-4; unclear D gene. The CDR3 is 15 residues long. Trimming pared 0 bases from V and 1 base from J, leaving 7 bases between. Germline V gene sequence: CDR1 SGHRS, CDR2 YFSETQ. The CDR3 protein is CASSLVAETNEKLFF. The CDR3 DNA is TGCGCCAGCAGCTTGGTGGCAGAAACTAATGAAAAACTGTTTTTT.

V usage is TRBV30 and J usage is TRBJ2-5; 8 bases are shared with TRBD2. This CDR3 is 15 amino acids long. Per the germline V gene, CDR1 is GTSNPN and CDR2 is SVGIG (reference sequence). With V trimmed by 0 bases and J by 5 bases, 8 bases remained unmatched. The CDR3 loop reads CAWSVYTSGLETQYF. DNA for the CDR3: TGTGCCTGGAGTGTGTACACTAGCGGTCTGGAGACCCAGTACTTC.

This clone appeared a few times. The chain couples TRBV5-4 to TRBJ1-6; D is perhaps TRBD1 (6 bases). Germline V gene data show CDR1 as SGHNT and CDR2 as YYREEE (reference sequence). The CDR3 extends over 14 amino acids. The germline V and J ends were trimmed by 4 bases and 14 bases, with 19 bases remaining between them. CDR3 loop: CASSPRSGVMALHF. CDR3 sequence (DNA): TGTGCCAGCAGCCCCAGATCAGGGGTTATGGCCCTCCACTTT.

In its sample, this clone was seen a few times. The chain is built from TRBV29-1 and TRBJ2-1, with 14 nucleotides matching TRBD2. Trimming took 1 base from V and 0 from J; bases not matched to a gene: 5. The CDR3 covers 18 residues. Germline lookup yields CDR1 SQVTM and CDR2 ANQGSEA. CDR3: CSVEGGLAGARSYNEQFF. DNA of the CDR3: TGCAGCGTTGAAGGGGGACTAGCGGGGGCCCGCTCCTACAATGAGCAGTTCTTC.

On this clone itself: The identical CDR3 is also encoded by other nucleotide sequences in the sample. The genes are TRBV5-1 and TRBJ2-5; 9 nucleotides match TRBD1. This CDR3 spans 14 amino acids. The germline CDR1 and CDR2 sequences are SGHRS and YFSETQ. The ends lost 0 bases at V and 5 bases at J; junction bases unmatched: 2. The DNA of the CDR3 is TGCGCCAGCAGCTTGGGGACAGGGGCGGAGACCCAGTACTTC. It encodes CASSLGTGAETQYF.

The DNA of the CDR3 is TGTGCCAGCAGAATACAGGGATCCGGCGAGCAGTACTTC. It is translated as CASRIQGSGEQYF. The V gene is TRBV7-9, the J gene TRBJ2-7; weak D call: TRBD1 (6 bases). In germline, CDR1 is SEHNR, CDR2 FQNEAQ (reference sequence). CDR3 size: 13 residues. Trimming stripped 6 bases from V and 6 bases from J, with 15 bases between.

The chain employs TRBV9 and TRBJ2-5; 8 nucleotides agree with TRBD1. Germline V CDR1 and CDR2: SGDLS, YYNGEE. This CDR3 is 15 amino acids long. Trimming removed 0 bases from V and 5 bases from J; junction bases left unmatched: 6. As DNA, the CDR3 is TGTGCCAGCAGCGTAGCCGGACAGGGTCGGGAGACCCAGTACTTC. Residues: CASSVAGQGRETQYF.

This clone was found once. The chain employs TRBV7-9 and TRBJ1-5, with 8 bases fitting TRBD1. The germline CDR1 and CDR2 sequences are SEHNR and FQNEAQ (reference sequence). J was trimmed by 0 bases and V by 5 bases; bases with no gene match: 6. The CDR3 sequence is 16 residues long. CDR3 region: CASSPGQGSSNQPQHF. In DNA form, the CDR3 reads TGTGCCAGCAGCCCCGGACAGGGTAGTAGCAATCAGCCCCAGCATTTT.

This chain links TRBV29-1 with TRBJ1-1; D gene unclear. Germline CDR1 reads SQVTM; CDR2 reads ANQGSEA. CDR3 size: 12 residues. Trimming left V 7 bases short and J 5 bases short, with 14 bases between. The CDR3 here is CSARTQWTEAFF. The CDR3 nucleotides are TGCAGCGCACGGACTCAATGGACTGAAGCTTTCTTT.

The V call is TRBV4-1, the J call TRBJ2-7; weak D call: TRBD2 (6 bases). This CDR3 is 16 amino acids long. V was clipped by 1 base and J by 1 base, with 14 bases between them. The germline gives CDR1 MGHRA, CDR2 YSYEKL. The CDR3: CASSQAATSRSYEQYF. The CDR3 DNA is TGCGCCAGCAGCCAAGCGGCCACTAGCAGATCCTACGAGCAGTACTTC.

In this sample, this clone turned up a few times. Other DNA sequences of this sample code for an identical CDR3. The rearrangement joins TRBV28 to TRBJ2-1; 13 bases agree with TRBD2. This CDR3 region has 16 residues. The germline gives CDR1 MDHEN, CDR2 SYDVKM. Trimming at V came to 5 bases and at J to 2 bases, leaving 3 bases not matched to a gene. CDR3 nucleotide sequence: TGTGCCAGCAGTCCGACTAGCGGGAGGACCTACAATGAGCAGTTCTTC. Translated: CASSPTSGRTYNEQFF.

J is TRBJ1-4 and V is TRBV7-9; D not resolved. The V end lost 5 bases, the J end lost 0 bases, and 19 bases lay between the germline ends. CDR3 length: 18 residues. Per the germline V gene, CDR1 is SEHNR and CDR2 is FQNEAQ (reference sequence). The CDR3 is CASSRDPVLSTTNEKLFF. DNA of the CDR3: TGTGCCAGCAGCCGGGATCCCGTTCTTTCTACAACTAATGAAAAACTGTTTTTT. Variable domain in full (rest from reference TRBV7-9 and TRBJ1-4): DTGVSQNPRHKITKRGQNVTFRCDPISEHNRLYWYRQTLGQGPEFLTYFQNEAQLEKSRLLSDRFSAERPKGSFSTLEIQRTEQGDSAMYLCASSRDPVLSTTNEKLFFGSGTQLSVL.

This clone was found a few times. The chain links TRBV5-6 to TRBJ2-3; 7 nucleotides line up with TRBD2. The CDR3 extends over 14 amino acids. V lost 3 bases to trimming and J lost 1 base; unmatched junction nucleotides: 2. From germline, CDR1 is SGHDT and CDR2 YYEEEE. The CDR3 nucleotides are TGTGCCAGCAGCTGGAGCGGGGGCACAGATACGCAGTATTTT. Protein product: CASSWSGGTDTQYF.

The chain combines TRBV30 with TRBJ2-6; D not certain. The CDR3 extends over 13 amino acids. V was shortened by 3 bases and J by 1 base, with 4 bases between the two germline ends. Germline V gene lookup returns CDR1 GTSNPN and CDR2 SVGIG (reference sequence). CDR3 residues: CAWRLSGANVLTF. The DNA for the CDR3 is TGTGCCTGGAGACTATCTGGGGCCAACGTCCTGACTTTC.

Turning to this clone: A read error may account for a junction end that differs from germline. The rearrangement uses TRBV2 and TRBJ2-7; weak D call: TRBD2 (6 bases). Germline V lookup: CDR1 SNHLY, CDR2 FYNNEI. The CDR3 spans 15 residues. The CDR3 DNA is TGTGCCAGCAGGGAAGGGACTTTCGATCCCTACGAGCAGTACTTC. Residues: CASREGTFDPYEQYF. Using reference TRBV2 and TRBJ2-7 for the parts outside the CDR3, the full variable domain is EPEVTQTPSHQVTQMGQEVILRCVPISNHLYFYWYRQILGQKVEFLVSFYNNEISEKSEIFDDQFSVERPDGSNFTLKIRSTKLEDSAMYFCASREGTFDPYEQYFGPGTRLTVT.

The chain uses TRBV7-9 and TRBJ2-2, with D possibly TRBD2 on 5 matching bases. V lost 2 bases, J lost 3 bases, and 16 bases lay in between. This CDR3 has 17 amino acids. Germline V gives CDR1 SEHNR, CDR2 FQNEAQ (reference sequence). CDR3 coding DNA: TGTGCCAGCAGCTTAAATCCGGGGTTTATGGACACCGGGGAGCTGTTTTTT. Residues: CASSLNPGFMDTGELFF.

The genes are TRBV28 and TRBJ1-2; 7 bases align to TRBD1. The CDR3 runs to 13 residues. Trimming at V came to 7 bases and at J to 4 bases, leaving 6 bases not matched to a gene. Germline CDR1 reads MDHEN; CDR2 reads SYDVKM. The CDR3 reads CASTPGQFYGYTF. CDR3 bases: TGTGCCAGCACCCCGGGACAGTTCTATGGCTACACCTTC.

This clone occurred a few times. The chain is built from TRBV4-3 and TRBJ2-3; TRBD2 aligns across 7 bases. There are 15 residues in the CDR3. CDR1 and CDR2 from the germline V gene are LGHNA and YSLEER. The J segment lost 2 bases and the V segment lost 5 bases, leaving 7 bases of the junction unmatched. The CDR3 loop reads CASSKLAVLTDTQYF. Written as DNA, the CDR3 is TGCGCCAGCAGCAAGCTAGCGGTTCTCACAGATACGCAGTATTTT.

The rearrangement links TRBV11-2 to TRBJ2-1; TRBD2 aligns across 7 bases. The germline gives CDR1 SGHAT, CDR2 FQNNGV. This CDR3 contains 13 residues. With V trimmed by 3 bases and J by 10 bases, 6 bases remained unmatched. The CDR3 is CASSLIQGGEQFF. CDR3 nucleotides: TGTGCCAGCAGCTTGATCCAGGGAGGGGAGCAGTTCTTC.

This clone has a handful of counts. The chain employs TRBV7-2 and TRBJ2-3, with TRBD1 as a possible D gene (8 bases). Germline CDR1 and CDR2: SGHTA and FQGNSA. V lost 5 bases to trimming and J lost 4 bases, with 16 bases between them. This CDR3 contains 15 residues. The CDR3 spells CASSIDRGGADTQYF. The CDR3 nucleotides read TGTGCCAGCAGCATTGACAGGGGAGGGGCAGATACGCAGTATTTT.

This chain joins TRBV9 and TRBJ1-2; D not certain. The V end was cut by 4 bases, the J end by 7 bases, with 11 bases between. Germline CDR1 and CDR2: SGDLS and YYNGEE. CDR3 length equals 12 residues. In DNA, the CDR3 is TGTGCCAGCAGCACGCCGGCGGCTGGCTACACCTTC. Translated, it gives CASSTPAAGYTF. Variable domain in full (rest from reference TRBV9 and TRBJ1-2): DSGVTQTPKHLITATGQRVTLRCSPRSGDLSVYWYQQSLDQGLQFLIQYYNGEERAKGNILERFSAQQFPDLHSELNLSSLELGDSALYFCASSTPAAGYTFGSGTRLTVV.

Here the CDR3 reads CASRAGTGIQETQYF. CDR3 nucleotides: TGTGCCAGCAGAGCCGGGACAGGGATACAAGAGACCCAGTACTTC. The chain carries TRBV25-1 and TRBJ2-5; 9 bases fit TRBD1. The CDR3 is made up of 15 amino acids. Germline V gene sequence: CDR1 MGHDK, CDR2 SYGVNS. The junction had 7 bases not matched to a gene; V was cut back by 6 bases and J by 2 bases.

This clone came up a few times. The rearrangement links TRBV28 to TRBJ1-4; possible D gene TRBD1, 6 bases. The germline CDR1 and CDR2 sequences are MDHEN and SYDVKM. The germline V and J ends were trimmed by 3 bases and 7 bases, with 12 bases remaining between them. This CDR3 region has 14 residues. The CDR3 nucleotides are TGTGCCAGCAGTTTTCTGGGACAAGGTGAAAAACTGTTTTTT. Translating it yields CASSFLGQGEKLFF.

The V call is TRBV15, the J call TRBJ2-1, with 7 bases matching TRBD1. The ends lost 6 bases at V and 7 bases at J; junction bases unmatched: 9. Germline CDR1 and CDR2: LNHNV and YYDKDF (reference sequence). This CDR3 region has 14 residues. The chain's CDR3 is CATRRQGFMNEQFF. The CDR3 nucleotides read TGTGCCACCAGGAGACAGGGTTTTATGAATGAGCAGTTCTTC.

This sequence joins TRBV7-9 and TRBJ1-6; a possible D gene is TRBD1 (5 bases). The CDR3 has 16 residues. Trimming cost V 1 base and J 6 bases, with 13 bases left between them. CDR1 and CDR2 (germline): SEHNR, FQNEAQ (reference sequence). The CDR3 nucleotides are TGTGCCAGCAGCTTAGAGGGATACAGGTTTAATTCACCCCTCCACTTT. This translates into CASSLEGYRFNSPLHF.